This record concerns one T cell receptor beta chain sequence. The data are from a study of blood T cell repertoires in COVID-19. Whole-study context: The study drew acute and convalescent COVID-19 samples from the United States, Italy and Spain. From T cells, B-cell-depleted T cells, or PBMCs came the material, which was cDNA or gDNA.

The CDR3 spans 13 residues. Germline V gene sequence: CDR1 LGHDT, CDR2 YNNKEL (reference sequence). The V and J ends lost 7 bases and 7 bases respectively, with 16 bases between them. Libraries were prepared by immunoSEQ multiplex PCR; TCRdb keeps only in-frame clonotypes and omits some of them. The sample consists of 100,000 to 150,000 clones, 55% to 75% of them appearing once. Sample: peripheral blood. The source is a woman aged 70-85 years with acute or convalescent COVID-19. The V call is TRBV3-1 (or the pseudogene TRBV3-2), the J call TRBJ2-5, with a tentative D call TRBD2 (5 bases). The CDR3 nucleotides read TGTGCCAGCAAGATGGAGCCCCGGGGGACCCAGTACTTC. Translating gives CASKMEPRGTQYF.